This passage covers 6 T cell receptor beta chains from one sample sequenced in a study of blood T cell repertoires in COVID-19. Clones were sequenced by immunoSEQ multiplex PCR, and TCRdb holds only the in-frame ones, with some missing. Of some 170,000 clones detected, around four fifths appear once; the ten largest clones hold roughly 10%. Sequencing used peripheral blood. These receptors were collected from a human donor in a cohort sampled during active COVID-19.

Regarding this clone: One end of the junction fails to match germline, which may point to a read error. J is TRBJ2-1 and V is TRBV7-7; D is perhaps TRBD2 (6 bases). The CDR3 is 15 residues long. Germline V gene sequence: CDR1 SSHAT, CDR2 FNYEAQ (reference sequence). The CDR3 bases are TGTGCTAGCAGTCGCCTTGGCGGGACCTACAATGAGCAGTTCTTC. This encodes CASSRLGGTYNEQFF.

This clone occurred a few times. The chain couples TRBV2 to TRBJ2-7, with TRBD2 identical over 12 bases. The CDR3 contains 16 residues. V gave up 6 bases and J gave up 1 base; unmatched junction bases: 7. Germline V gene lookup returns CDR1 SNHLY and CDR2 FYNNEI. CDR3 DNA sequence: TGTGCCAGCAGAACCGGGACTAGCGGGCGATCCTACGAGCAGTACTTC. Its protein is CASRTGTSGRSYEQYF.

This clone was seen a few times. The gene calls are TRBV19 and TRBJ2-5, with 7 bases aligning to TRBD1. Germline V gives CDR1 LNHDA, CDR2 SQIVND (reference sequence). V lost 7 bases, J lost 4 bases, and 9 bases stayed unmatched. The CDR3 has 14 amino acids. This CDR3 reads CASTDTGVPETQYF. The CDR3 bases are TGTGCCAGTACCGATACAGGGGTCCCAGAGACCCAGTACTTC.

The rearrangement joins TRBV18 to TRBJ2-7, with TRBD2 matching 7 bases. Germline values: CDR1 KGHSH, CDR2 LQKENI. With V trimmed by 9 bases and J by 6 bases, 8 bases remained unmatched. The CDR3 has 12 amino acids. This CDR3 reads CASAARGVEQYF. CDR3 nucleotides: TGTGCCAGTGCTGCTCGGGGGGTCGAGCAGTACTTC.

This sequence joins TRBV7-2 and TRBJ1-5; perhaps TRBD1 as D (5 bases). The CDR3 covers 15 residues. Germline CDR1 SGHTA, CDR2 FQGNSA. V was pared by 5 bases and J by 1 base, with 12 bases between. DNA for the CDR3: TGTGCCAGCAGCCCCCAGGGTACAAGCAATCAGCCCCAGCATTTT. Amino acid sequence: CASSPQGTSNQPQHF.

V is TRBV7-6 and J is TRBJ2-7, with TRBD2 matching over 9 bases. The CDR3 covers 14 residues. Looked up from germline, CDR1 is SGHVS and CDR2 is FNYEAQ. The V and J ends lost 4 bases and 6 bases, in that order; junction bases with no gene match: 7. The chain's CDR3 is CASSSLAGWGEQYF. The CDR3 coding sequence is TGTGCCAGCAGCTCTCTAGCGGGATGGGGCGAGCAGTACTTC.